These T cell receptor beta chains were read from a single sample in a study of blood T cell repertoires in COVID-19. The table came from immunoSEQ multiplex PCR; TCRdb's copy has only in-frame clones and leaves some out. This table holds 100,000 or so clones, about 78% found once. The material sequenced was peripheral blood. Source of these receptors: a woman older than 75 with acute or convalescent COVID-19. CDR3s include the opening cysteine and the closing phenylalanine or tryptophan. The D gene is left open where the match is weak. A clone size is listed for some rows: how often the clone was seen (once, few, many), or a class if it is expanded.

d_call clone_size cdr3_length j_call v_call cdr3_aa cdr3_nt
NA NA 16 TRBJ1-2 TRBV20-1 CSASSGGDPGGYGYTF TGCAGTGCTAGTAGTGGTGGGGACCCGGGAGGCTATGGCTACACCTTC
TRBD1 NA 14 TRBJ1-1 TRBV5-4 CASRLSGGNTEAFF TGTGCCAGCAGGTTATCAGGGGGGAACACTGAAGCTTTCTTT
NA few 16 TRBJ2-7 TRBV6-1 CASSERVLRGFHEQYF TGTGCCAGCAGTGAACGAGTCTTGAGGGGGTTCCACGAGCAGTACTTC
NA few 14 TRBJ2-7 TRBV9 CASSVDHSSYEQYF TGTGCCAGCAGCGTAGATCACAGCTCCTACGAGCAGTACTTC
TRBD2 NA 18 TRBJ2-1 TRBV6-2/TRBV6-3 CASSPDATSGGVYNEQFF TGTGCCAGCAGTCCAGACGCGACTAGCGGGGGGGTTTACAATGAGCAGTTCTTC
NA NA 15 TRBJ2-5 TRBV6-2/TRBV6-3 CASSYASLRQETQYF TGTGCCAGCAGTTACGCTAGCCTTCGCCAAGAGACCCAGTACTTC
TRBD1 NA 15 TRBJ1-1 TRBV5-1 CASSSQGALSTEAFF TGCGCCAGCAGCTCACAGGGGGCGCTGAGCACTGAAGCTTTCTTT
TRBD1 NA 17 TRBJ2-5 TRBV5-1 CASSRGTGGRGQETQYF TGCGCCAGCAGCCGCGGGACAGGGGGTCGGGGCCAAGAGACCCAGTACTTC
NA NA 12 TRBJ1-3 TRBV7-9 CASNLVRDTIYF TGTGCCAGCAATTTAGTAAGAGACACCATATATTTT
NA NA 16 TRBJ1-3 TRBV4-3 CASSQNQGPSGNTIYF TGCGCCAGCAGCCAGAATCAGGGCCCCTCTGGAAACACCATATATTTT
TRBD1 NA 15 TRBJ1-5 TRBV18 CASSQSTGPEQPQHF TGTGCCAGCTCACAGTCGACAGGGCCCGAACAGCCCCAGCATTTT
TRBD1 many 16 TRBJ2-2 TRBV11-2 CASSKPRGQGTGELFF TGTGCCAGCAGCAAACCCAGGGGACAGGGCACCGGGGAGCTGTTTTTT
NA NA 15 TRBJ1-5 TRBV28 CASSFWALSNQPQHF TGTGCCAGCAGTTTTTGGGCCCTTAGCAATCAGCCCCAGCATTTT
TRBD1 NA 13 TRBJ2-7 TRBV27 CATSTGDPYEQYF TGTGCCACCTCGACAGGGGATCCCTACGAGCAGTACTTC
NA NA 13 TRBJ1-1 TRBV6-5 CASSLFGGTEAFF TGTGCCAGCAGTCTTTTCGGGGGGACTGAAGCTTTCTTT
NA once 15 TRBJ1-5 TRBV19 CASTWDGQPNQPQHF TGTGCCAGTACCTGGGACGGACAGCCGAATCAGCCCCAGCATTTT
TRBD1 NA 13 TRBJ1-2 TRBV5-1 CASSLQGADGYTF TGCGCCAGCAGCTTGCAGGGGGCAGATGGCTACACCTTC
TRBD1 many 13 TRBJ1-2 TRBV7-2 CASSQGQGYGYTF TGTGCCAGCAGCCAAGGACAGGGATATGGCTACACCTTC
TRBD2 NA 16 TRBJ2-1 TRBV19 CASSGLAGGLGKEQFF TGTGCCAGTTCGGGACTAGCGGGGGGGCTAGGCAAGGAGCAGTTCTTC
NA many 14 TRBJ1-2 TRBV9 CASSPLTANYGYTF TGTGCCAGCAGCCCCTTGACAGCCAACTATGGCTACACCTTC
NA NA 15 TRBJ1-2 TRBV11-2 CASTKGGGRNYGYTF TGTGCCAGCACTAAAGGCGGGGGACGCAACTATGGCTACACCTTC
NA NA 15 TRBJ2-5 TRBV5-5 CASSLGPKEGETQYF TGTGCCAGCAGCTTAGGACCTAAGGAGGGGGAGACCCAGTACTTC
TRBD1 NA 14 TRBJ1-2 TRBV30 CAWSTGEWGYGYTF TGTGCCTGGAGTACAGGGGAGTGGGGCTATGGCTACACCTTC
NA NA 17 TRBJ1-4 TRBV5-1 CASAPGTQFATNEKLFF TGCGCCAGCGCCCCAGGTACCCAGTTTGCAACTAATGAAAAACTGTTTTTT
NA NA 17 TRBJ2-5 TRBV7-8 CASSLVHRDEVGETQYF TGTGCCAGCAGCTTAGTACACAGGGACGAGGTGGGAGAGACCCAGTACTTC
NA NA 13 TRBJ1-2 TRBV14 CASRQNYLNGYTF TGTGCCAGCAGACAGAATTACTTGAATGGCTACACCTTC
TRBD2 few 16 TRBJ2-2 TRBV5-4 CASSRGTSQGTGELFF TGTGCCAGCAGCCGGGGGACTAGTCAGGGCACCGGGGAGCTGTTTTTT
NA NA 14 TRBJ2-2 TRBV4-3 CASSQQANTGELFF TGCGCCAGCAGCCAACAGGCGAACACCGGGGAGCTGTTTTTT
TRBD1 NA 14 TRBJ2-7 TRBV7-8 CASSLTGGAYEQYF TGTGCCAGCAGCTTAACAGGGGGCGCCTACGAGCAGTACTTC
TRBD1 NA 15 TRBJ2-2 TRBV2 CASGPGTANTGELFF TGTGCCAGCGGACCCGGGACAGCGAACACCGGGGAGCTGTTTTTT
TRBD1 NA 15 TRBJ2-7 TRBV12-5 CASGRVRDRSYEQYF TGTGCTAGTGGCCGTGTCCGGGACAGATCCTACGAGCAGTACTTC
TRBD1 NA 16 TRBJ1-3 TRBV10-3 CAISWTGVESGNTIYF TGTGCCATCAGTTGGACAGGGGTAGAGTCTGGAAACACCATATATTTT
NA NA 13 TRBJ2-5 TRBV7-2 CASSLVPETGEYF TGTGCCAGCAGCTTAGTTCCCGAGACGGGAGAGTACTTC
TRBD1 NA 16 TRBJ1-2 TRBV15 CATSRDGGQNNYGYTF TGTGCCACCAGCAGAGATGGGGGACAGAATAATTATGGCTACACCTTC
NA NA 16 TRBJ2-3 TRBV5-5 CASSLAGRGQSDTQYF TGTGCCAGCAGCTTGGCCGGGAGGGGGCAATCGGATACGCAGTATTTT
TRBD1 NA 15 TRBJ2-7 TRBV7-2 CASSFFQGAGREQYF TGTGCCAGCAGCTTTTTTCAGGGGGCAGGGCGGGAGCAGTACTTC
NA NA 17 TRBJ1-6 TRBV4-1 CASSQGLAGGRYSPLHF TGCGCCAGCAGCCAAGGACTCGCGGGGGGCCGTTATTCACCCCTCCACTTT
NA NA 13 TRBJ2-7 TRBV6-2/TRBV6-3 CASSYSRESEQYF TGTGCCAGCAGTTACTCGCGTGAATCCGAGCAGTACTTC
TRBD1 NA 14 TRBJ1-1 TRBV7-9 CASSVHPPTQGAFF TGTGCCAGCAGCGTACACCCACCGACACAGGGGGCTTTCTTT
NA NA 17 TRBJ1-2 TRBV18 CASSPSSRVIEKHGYTF TGTGCCAGCTCACCTTCGTCCAGGGTTATAGAGAAGCATGGCTACACCTTC
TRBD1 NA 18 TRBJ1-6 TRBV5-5 CASSYDRGTLAYNSPLHF TGTGCCAGCAGTTACGACAGGGGCACATTAGCCTATAATTCACCCCTCCACTTT
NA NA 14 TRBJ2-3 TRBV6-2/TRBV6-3 CASGLGDSTDTQYF TGTGCCAGCGGCCTAGGGGATAGCACAGATACGCAGTATTTT
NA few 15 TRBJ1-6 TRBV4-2 CASSQEVSTSSPLHF TGTGCCAGCAGCCAAGAGGTTTCGACTAGTTCACCCCTCCACTTT
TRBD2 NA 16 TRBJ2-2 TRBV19 CASTNFKRGGTGELFF TGTGCCAGTACCAACTTCAAGCGGGGGGGCACCGGGGAGCTGTTTTTT
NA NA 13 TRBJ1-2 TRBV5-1 CASSTTGSRGYTF TGCGCCAGCAGCACCACAGGGAGTCGTGGCTACACCTTC
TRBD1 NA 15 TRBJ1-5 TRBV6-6 CASRPTGGALQPQHF TGTGCCAGCAGACCCACAGGGGGCGCGTTGCAGCCCCAGCATTTT
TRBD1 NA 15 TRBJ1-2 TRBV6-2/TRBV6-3 CASSAPGQGQYGYTF TGTGCCAGCAGTGCACCGGGACAGGGGCAGTATGGCTACACCTTC
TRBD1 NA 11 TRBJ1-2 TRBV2 CASSRGFGYTF TGTGCCAGCAGCAGGGGGTTTGGCTACACCTTC
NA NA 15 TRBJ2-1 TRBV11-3 CASSLRQGRYNEQFF TGTGCCAGCAGCTTAAGACAAGGTCGGTACAATGAGCAGTTCTTC
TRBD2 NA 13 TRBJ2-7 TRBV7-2 CASSRTREYEQYF TGTGCCAGCAGCCGGACTAGAGAGTACGAGCAGTACTTC
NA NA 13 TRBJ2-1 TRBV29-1 CSVESARYNEQFF TGCAGCGTGGAATCGGCCAGGTACAATGAGCAGTTCTTC
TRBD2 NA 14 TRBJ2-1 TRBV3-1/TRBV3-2 CASSHSGDVSEQFF TGTGCCAGCAGCCACAGCGGGGACGTTAGTGAGCAGTTCTTC
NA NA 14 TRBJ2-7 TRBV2 CASSSRTAPYEQYF TGTGCCAGCAGTTCTCGGACAGCTCCCTACGAGCAGTACTTC